These 8 T cell receptor beta chains originate from one sample sequenced in a study of blood T cell repertoires in COVID-19. Libraries were prepared by immunoSEQ multiplex PCR; TCRdb keeps only in-frame clonotypes and omits some of them. Seen here are over 95,000 clones, roughly 79% observed once, and the top ten hold roughly a tenth. The specimen was peripheral blood. Receptors were obtained from a human donor in a cohort sampled during active COVID-19.

This clone has only a few counts. The germline gene is not matched at one end of the junction; a read error may be the cause. The sample contains more than one DNA sequence encoding this CDR3. V gene TRBV12-5 combines with J gene TRBJ2-7, with D possibly TRBD2 on 7 matching bases. This CDR3 is 18 amino acids long. Germline V gives CDR1 LGHNT, CDR2 FRNRAP. The CDR3 reads CACGWGGGGGGNSYEQYF. The CDR3 nucleotides read TGTGCTTGTGGTTGGGGGGGAGGAGGGGGAGGAAACTCCTACGAGCAGTACTTC. Using reference TRBV12-5 and TRBJ2-7 for the parts outside the CDR3, the full variable domain is DARVTQTPRHKVTEMGQEVTMRCQPILGHNTVFWYRQTMMQGLELLAYFRNRAPLDDSGMPKDRFSAEMPDATLATLKIQPSEPRDSAVYFCACGWGGGGGGNSYEQYFGPGTRLTVT.

The rearrangement uses TRBV6-1 and TRBJ2-7; 9 nucleotides align to TRBD1. This CDR3 has 16 residues. Germline CDR1 and CDR2: MNHNS and SASEGT. J was trimmed by 3 bases and V by 3 bases; bases with no gene match: 9. The CDR3 reads CASSDIQGAKGYEQYF. CDR3 nucleotide sequence: TGTGCCAGCAGTGATATACAGGGGGCGAAGGGCTACGAGCAGTACTTC.

This chain connects TRBV6-6 to TRBJ1-2; possibly TRBD1 for D (6 bases). CDR1 MNHNY and CDR2 SVGAGI come from the germline V gene (reference sequence). CDR3 length equals 11 residues. Trimming removed 11 bases from V and 6 bases from J, with 13 bases in between. The CDR3 DNA reads as TGTGCCTCCCAGGGGCCGGATGGCTACACCTTC. Protein sequence: CASQGPDGYTF.

J is TRBJ2-1 and V is TRBV24-1; possibly TRBD2 for D (5 bases). Trimming left V 2 bases short and J 0 bases short, with 10 bases between. Looked up from germline, CDR1 is KGHDR and CDR2 is SFDVKD. The CDR3 length is 16 residues. The CDR3 DNA reads TGTGCCACCAGTGATTCGGGCACTAGCTCCTACAATGAGCAGTTCTTC. As protein: CATSDSGTSSYNEQFF.

The chain carries TRBV7-3 and TRBJ2-3; TRBD2 is a possible D gene (6 bases). Germline V CDR1 and CDR2: SGHTA, FQGTGA. CDR3 length: 14 amino acids. Trimming pared 4 bases from V and 2 bases from J, leaving 10 bases between. This CDR3 is CASSYRDSTDTQYF. CDR3 nucleotides: TGTGCCAGCAGCTATCGGGACTCCACAGATACGCAGTATTTT.

V gene TRBV27 combines with J gene TRBJ1-1, with TRBD1 matching 7 bases. Trimming at V came to 3 bases and at J to 9 bases, leaving 1 base not matched to a gene. The CDR3 sequence is 11 residues long. Per germline, CDR1 MNHEY and CDR2 SMNVEV (reference sequence). DNA of the CDR3: TGTGCCAGCAGTTTGGGACAGAAAGCTTTCTTT. It codes for CASSLGQKAFF.

V usage is TRBV19 and J usage is TRBJ1-2; 11 nucleotides match TRBD1. The germline V gene encodes CDR1 LNHDA and CDR2 SQIVND (reference sequence). CDR3 size: 13 residues. Unmatched junction bases numbered 4, after V lost 5 bases and J lost 8 bases. CDR3 DNA sequence: TGTGCCAGTAGTCCCAGGGACAGGGGGGGCTACACCTTC. Protein: CASSPRDRGGYTF.

The V and J genes are TRBV15 and TRBJ2-1; 8 positions agree with TRBD2. J lost 9 bases, V lost 2 bases, and 12 bases had no gene match. Germline V gives CDR1 LNHNV, CDR2 YYDKDF (reference sequence). This CDR3 has 16 amino acids. Here the CDR3 reads CATSRYTSGAGSEQFF. Here the CDR3 DNA reads TGTGCCACCAGCAGATACACTAGCGGAGCTGGGAGTGAGCAGTTCTTC.